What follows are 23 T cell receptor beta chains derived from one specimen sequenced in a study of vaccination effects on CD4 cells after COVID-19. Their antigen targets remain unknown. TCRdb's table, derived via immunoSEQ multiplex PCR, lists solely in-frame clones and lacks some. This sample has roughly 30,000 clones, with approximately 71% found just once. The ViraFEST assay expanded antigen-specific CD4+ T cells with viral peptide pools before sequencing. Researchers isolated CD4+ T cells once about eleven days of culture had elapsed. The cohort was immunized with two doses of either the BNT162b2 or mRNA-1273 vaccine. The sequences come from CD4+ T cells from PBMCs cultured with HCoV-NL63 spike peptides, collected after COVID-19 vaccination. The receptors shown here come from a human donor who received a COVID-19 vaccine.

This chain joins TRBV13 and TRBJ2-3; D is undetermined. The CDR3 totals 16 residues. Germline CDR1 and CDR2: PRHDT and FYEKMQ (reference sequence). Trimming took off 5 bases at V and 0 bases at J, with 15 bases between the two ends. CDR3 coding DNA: TGTGCCAGCAGCCCCGCCCAATTACTCAGCACAGATACGCAGTATTTT. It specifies CASSPAQLLSTDTQYF.

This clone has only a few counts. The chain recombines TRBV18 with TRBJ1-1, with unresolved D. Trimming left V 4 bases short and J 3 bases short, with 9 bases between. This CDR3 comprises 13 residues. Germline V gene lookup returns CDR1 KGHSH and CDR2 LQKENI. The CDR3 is CASSRRSDTEAFF. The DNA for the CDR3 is TGTGCCAGCTCACGAAGATCAGACACTGAAGCTTTCTTT.

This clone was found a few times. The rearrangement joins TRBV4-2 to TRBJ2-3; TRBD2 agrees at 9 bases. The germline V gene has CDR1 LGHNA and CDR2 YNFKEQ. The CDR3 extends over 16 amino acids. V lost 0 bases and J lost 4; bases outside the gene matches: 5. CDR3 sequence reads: CASSQEAGGGADTQYF. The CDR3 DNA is TGTGCCAGCAGCCAAGAAGCTGGCGGGGGGGCAGATACGCAGTATTTT.

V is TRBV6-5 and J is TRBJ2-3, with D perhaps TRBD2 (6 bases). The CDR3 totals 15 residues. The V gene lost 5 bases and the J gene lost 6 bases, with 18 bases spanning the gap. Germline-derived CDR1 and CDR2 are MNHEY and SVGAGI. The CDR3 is CASSPQTRVGDTQYF. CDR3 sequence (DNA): TGTGCCAGCAGTCCCCAGACTAGGGTAGGGGATACGCAGTATTTT.

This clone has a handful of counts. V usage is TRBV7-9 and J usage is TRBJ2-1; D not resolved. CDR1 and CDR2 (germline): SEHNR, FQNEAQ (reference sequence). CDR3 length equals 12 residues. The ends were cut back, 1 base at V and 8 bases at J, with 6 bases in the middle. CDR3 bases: TGTGCCAGCAGCTTAGTTCTGGATGAGCAGTTCTTC. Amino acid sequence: CASSLVLDEQFF.

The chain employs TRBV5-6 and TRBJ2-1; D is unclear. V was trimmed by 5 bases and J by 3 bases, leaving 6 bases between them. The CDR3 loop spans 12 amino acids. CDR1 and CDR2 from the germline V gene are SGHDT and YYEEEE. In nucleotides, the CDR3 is TGTGCCAGCAGTGCGCTCTACAATGAGCAGTTCTTC. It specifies CASSALYNEQFF.

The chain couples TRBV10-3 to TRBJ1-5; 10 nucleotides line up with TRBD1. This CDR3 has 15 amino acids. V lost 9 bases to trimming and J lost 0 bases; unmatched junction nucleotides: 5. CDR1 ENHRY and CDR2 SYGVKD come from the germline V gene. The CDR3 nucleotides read TGTGCCATAGGGACAGGGGATTATAGCAATCAGCCCCAGCATTTT. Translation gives CAIGTGDYSNQPQHF.

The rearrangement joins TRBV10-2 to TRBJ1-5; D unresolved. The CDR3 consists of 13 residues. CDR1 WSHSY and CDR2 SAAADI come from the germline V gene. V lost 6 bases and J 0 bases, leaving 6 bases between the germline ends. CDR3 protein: CASSGDSNQPQHF. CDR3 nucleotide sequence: TGCGCCAGCAGCGGGGATAGCAATCAGCCCCAGCATTTT.

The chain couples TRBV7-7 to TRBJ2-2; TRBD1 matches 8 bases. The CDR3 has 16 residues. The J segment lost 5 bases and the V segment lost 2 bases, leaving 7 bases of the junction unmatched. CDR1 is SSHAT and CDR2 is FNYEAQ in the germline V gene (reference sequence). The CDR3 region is CASSLYVQGATGELFF. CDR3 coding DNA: TGTGCCAGCAGCTTATATGTGCAGGGGGCTACCGGGGAGCTGTTTTTT.

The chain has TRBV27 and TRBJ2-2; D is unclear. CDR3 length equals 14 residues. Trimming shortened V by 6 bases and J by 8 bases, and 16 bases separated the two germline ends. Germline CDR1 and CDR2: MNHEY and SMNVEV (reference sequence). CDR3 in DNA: TGTGCCAGCAGCCGCAGACCCGAGTCGGGGGAGCTGTTTTTT. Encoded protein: CASSRRPESGELFF.

The CDR3 reads CASSLATGMKNTIYF. The CDR3 DNA sequence: TGTGCCAGCAGCTTAGCTACAGGGATGAAGAACACCATATATTTT. This chain joins TRBV7-9 and TRBJ1-3; weak D call: TRBD1 (6 bases). V gave up 0 bases and J gave up 7 bases, with 13 bases separating them. CDR1 is SEHNR and CDR2 is FQNEAQ in the germline V gene (reference sequence). CDR3 size: 15 residues.

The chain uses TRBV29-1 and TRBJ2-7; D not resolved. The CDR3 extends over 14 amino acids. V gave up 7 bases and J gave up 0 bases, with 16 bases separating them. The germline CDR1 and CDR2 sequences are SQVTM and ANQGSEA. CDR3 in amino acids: CSAEGQAGSYEQYF. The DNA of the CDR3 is TGCAGCGCCGAAGGGCAGGCCGGCTCCTACGAGCAGTACTTC.

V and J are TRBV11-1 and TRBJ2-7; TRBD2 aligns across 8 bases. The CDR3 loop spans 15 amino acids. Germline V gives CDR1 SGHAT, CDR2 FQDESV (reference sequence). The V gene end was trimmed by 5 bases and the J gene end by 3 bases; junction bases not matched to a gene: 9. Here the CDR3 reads CASSQASGLVYEQYF. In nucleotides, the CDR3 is TGTGCCAGCAGCCAAGCCTCGGGACTAGTCTACGAGCAGTACTTC.

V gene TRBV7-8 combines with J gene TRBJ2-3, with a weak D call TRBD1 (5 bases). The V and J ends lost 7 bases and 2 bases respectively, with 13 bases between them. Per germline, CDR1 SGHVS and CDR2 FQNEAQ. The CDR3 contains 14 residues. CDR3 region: CASTQIRVTDTQYF. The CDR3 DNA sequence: TGTGCCAGCACCCAAATCAGGGTCACAGATACGCAGTATTTT.

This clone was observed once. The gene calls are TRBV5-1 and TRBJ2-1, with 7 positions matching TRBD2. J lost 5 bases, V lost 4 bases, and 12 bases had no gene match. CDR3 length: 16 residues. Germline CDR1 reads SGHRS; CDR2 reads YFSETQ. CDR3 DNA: TGCGCCAGCAGCGCAAGACTAGCAGTACCAGACAATGAGCAGTTCTTC. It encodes CASSARLAVPDNEQFF.

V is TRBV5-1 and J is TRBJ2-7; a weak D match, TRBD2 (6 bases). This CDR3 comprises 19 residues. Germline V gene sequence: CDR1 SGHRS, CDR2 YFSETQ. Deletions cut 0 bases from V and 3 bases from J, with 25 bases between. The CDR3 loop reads CASSLAVGGQNRYDYEQYF. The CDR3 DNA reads TGCGCCAGCAGCTTGGCCGTCGGGGGTCAGAACCGCTATGACTACGAGCAGTACTTC.

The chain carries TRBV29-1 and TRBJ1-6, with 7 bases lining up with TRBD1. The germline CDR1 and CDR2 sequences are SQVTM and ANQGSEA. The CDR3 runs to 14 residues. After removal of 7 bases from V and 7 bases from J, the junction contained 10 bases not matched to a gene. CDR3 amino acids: CSAREGQRNSPLHF. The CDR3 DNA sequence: TGCAGCGCCCGGGAGGGACAGCGGAATTCACCCCTCCACTTT.

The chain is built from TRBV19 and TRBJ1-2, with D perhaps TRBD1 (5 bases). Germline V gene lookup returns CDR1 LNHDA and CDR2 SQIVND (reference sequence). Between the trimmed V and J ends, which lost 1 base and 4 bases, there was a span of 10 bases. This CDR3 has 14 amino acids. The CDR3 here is CASSIVGGFYGYTF. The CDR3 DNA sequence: TGTGCCAGTAGTATAGTGGGGGGGTTCTATGGCTACACCTTC.

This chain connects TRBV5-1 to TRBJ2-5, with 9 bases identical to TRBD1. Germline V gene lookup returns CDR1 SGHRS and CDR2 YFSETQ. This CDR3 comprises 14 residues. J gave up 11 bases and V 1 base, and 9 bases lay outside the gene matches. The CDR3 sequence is CASSLTQQGALQYF. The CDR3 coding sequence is TGCGCCAGCAGCTTGACTCAACAGGGGGCGTTACAGTACTTC.

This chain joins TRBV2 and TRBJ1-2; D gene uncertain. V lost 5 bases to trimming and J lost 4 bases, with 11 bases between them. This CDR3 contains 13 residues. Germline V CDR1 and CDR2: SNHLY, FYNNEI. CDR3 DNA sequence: TGTGCCAGCAGTCTGCGGACGGGCTATGGCTACACCTTC. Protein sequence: CASSLRTGYGYTF.

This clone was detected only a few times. CDR3 in DNA: TGTGCCAGCAGCCCAGGACAGACGCCTAGCACAGATACGCAGTATTTT. Translated: CASSPGQTPSTDTQYF. The chain links TRBV7-9 to TRBJ2-3, with TRBD1 as a possible D gene (6 bases). The CDR3 is 16 residues long. Looked up from germline, CDR1 is SEHNR and CDR2 is FQNEAQ (reference sequence). The V end lost 5 bases, the J end lost 0 bases, and 15 bases lay between the germline ends.

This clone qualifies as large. CDR3 residues: CAISETQYNEQFF. The DNA for the CDR3 is TGTGCCATCAGTGAGACCCAGTACAATGAGCAGTTCTTC. V usage is TRBV10-3 and J usage is TRBJ2-1; D not resolved. Germline loops: CDR1 ENHRY, CDR2 SYGVKD. This CDR3 region has 13 residues. The V end was cut by 2 bases, the J end by 4 bases, with 6 bases between.

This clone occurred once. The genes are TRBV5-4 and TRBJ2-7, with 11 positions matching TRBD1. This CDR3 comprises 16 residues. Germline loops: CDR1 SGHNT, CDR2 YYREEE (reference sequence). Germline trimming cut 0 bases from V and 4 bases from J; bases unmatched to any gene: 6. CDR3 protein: CASSLGFGTGGYEQYF. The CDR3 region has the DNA TGTGCCAGCAGCTTGGGCTTTGGGACAGGGGGTTACGAGCAGTACTTC.